These T cell receptor beta chains were read from a single sample in a study of T-cell reconstitution after alpha-beta-depleted transplantation in children. TCRdb ran MiXCR on the PCR reads and lists one entry per CDR3 protein. Of 490,000 or so distinct CDR3 sequences detected, roughly a tenth appear once; the ten largest clones hold around 2.2%. Sequenced here: PBMCs, sampled before TCRalphabeta/CD19-depleted stem cell transplant. These receptors originate from a child under 10 years old with inherited bone marrow failure, due to receive a stem cell transplant. CDR3s include the opening cysteine and the closing phenylalanine or tryptophan. The D gene is left open where the match is weak. Size tells how often a clone was seen (once, few, many) or the class of an expanded clone, and some rows leave it out.

V	size	D	J	CDR3	DNA
TRBV18	few	TRBD1	TRBJ2-2	CASSPDRETNTGELFF	TGTGCCAGCTCACCGGACAGGGAAACGAACACCGGGGAGCTGTTTTTT
TRBV19	.	TRBD2	TRBJ2-1	CASSITGGVNEQFF	TGTGCCAGTAGTATTACGGGAGGGGTTAATGAGCAGTTCTTC
TRBV18	few	TRBD2	TRBJ2-3	CASSPGLAGVWDTQYF	TGTGCCAGCTCACCAGGCCTAGCGGGAGTATGGGATACGCAGTATTTT
TRBV6-6	many	TRBD2	TRBJ2-1	CASTFPGTRGQFF	TGTGCCAGCACTTTTCCGGGGACTAGGGGGCAGTTCTTC
TRBV9	many	TRBD1	TRBJ1-1	CASSVTGEAEAFF	TGTGCCAGCAGCGTAACAGGGGAGGCTGAAGCTTTCTTT
TRBV6-5	many	TRBD1	TRBJ1-2	CASSSTGATMGGYTF	TGTGCCAGCAGTTCCACAGGGGCCACCATGGGTGGCTACACCTTC
TRBV28	many	TRBD1	TRBJ2-7	CASSLQGAGYEQYF	TGTGCCAGCAGTTTACAGGGGGCGGGCTACGAGCAGTACTTC
TRBV5-4	many	.	TRBJ2-1	CASSSGHFYDLNEQFF	TGTGCCAGCAGCTCGGGGCACTTCTATGACCTCAATGAGCAGTTCTTC
TRBV19	few	.	TRBJ2-1	CASSISDYLNEQFF	TGTGCCAGTAGTATTTCGGACTATCTTAATGAGCAGTTCTTC
TRBV5-1	few	TRBD2	TRBJ2-3	CASSFRDYSTDTQYF	TGCGCCAGCAGCTTCCGGGACTACAGCACAGATACGCAGTATTTT
TRBV4-3	few	.	TRBJ2-7	CASSQDWRGTSGPIYF	TGCGCCAGCAGCCAAGATTGGCGAGGCACAAGCGGACCCATTTACTTC
TRBV28	many	.	TRBJ2-5	CASSLRGKKETQYF	TGTGCCAGCAGTTTAAGGGGTAAAAAGGAGACCCAGTACTTC
TRBV5-1	many	.	TRBJ2-5	CASSLDTGEETQYF	TGCGCCAGCAGCTTGGATACCGGGGAAGAGACCCAGTACTTC
TRBV7-9	.	TRBD1	TRBJ1-5	CASSLGGGQGNQPQHF	TGTGCCAGCAGCTTAGGAGGGGGACAGGGCAATCAGCCCCAGCATTTT
TRBV6-2/TRBV6-3	many	.	TRBJ1-2	CASSYPTRTGAYGYTF	TGTGCCAGCAGTTACCCTACAAGGACTGGGGCGTATGGCTACACCTTC
TRBV6-5	once	TRBD2	TRBJ2-3	CASSYSRLAGGGTDTHYF	TGCGCCAGCAGTTACTCGAGACTAGCGGGAGGGGGCACAGATACGCATTATTTT
TRBV6-2/TRBV6-3	many	TRBD1	TRBJ2-1	CASSSIRQGPYNEQFF	TGTGCCAGCAGTTCGATTAGACAGGGACCCTACAATGAGCAGTTCTTC
TRBV7-6	few	TRBD1	TRBJ2-1	CASSGGMGQGGNEQFF	TGTGCCAGCAGCGGAGGAATGGGACAGGGGGGCAATGAGCAGTTCTTC
TRBV20-1	few	.	TRBJ2-5	CSAKQTYQETQYF	TGCAGTGCAAAACAGACGTACCAAGAGACCCAGTACTTC
TRBV29-1	many	TRBD1	TRBJ2-7	CSVWDREVYEQYF	TGCAGCGTGTGGGACAGGGAGGTCTACGAGCAGTACTTC
TRBV20-1	many	.	TRBJ2-5	CSASSGEETQYF	TGCAGTGCTAGTTCAGGGGAAGAGACCCAGTACTTC
TRBV25-1	many	TRBD2	TRBJ2-1	CASSEDPLAGGPRNEQFF	TGTGCCAGCAGTGAAGACCCCCTAGCGGGAGGGCCGAGGAATGAGCAGTTCTTC
TRBV24-1	many	TRBD1	TRBJ2-1	CATSELDRGTYNEQFF	TGTGCCACCAGTGAACTGGACAGGGGGACCTACAATGAGCAGTTCTTC